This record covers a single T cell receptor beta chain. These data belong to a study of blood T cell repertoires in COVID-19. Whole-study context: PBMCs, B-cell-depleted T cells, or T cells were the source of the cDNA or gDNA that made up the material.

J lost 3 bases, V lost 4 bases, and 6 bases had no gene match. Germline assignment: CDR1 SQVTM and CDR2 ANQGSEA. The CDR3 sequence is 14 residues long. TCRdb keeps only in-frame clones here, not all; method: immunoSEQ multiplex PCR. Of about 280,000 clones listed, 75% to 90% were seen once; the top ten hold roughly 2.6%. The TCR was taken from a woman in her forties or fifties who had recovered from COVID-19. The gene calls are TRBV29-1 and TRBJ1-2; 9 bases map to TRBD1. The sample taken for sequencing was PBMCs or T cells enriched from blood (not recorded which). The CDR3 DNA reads TGCAGCGTTGGATTGGACAGGGGCGACTATGGCTACACCTTC. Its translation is CSVGLDRGDYGYTF.